One and the same sample provided the 20 T cell receptor beta chains below, sequenced in a study of identical twins. TCRdb processed the 5' RACE reads anew with MiXCR; each CDR3 protein has one entry. The sample carries about 200,000 distinct CDR3 sequences, around 10% recorded once. Source material: memory (CD45RO+) T cells sorted from blood. Every receptor here comes from a young woman in good health.

V and J are TRBV20-1 and TRBJ2-7, with 12 nucleotides matching TRBD2. The CDR3 length is 15 residues. J gave up 3 bases and V 1 base, and 4 bases lay outside the gene matches. Germline V lookup: CDR1 DFQATT, CDR2 SNEGSKA (reference sequence). Here the CDR3 reads CSARAPLAGGYEQYF. CDR3 nucleotide sequence: TGCAGTGCTAGAGCCCCACTAGCGGGGGGCTACGAGCAGTACTTC.

V usage is TRBV12-3 or TRBV12-4 and J usage is TRBJ2-2, with TRBD1 identical over 8 bases. The CDR3 extends over 15 amino acids. Trimming cost V 6 bases and J 1 base; bases outside gene matches: 4. CDR3 protein: CASRGTGQNTGELFF. In nucleotides, the CDR3 is TGTGCCAGCAGGGGGACAGGTCAGAACACCGGGGAGCTGTTTTTT.

The J gene is TRBJ2-7, the V gene TRBV3-1; D is uncertain. The CDR3 consists of 15 residues. With 1 base removed from V and 4 bases from J, the gap between germline ends came to 14 bases. Germline V CDR1 and CDR2: LGHDT, YNNKEL (reference sequence). CDR3 residues: CASSQVFARTYEQYF. CDR3 DNA sequence: TGTGCCAGCAGCCAAGTTTTTGCCAGGACGTACGAGCAGTACTTC.

This clonotype was detected a few times. V and J are TRBV10-2 and TRBJ2-1; D tentatively reads TRBD1 or TRBD2 (5 bases each). Germline lookup yields CDR1 WSHSY and CDR2 SAAADI. V lost 7 bases and J 5 bases, leaving 18 bases between the germline ends. This CDR3 spans 15 amino acids. The CDR3 nucleotides read TGCGCCAGCACCCGGGACCCCTTCGCCCACAATGAGCAGTTCTTC. This gives the protein CASTRDPFAHNEQFF.

The chain carries TRBV7-2 and TRBJ2-5, with 8 nucleotides matching TRBD2. This CDR3 is built from 14 residues. V lost 5 bases to trimming and J lost 5 bases; unmatched junction nucleotides: 7. The germline V gene encodes CDR1 SGHTA and CDR2 FQGNSA. The CDR3 loop is CASSKRGGDETQYF. DNA for the CDR3: TGTGCCAGCAGCAAACGGGGGGGCGACGAGACCCAGTACTTC.

This clonotype was found a few times. The V gene is TRBV7-2, the J gene TRBJ2-7; 7 bases are a match to TRBD1. The trim removed 6 bases at V and 5 bases at J, leaving 10 bases unmatched. Per the germline V gene, CDR1 is SGHTA and CDR2 is FQGNSA. The CDR3 totals 14 residues. CDR3 sequence reads: CASRLQGMANEQYF. The CDR3 nucleotides read TGTGCCAGCAGGCTACAGGGGATGGCCAACGAGCAGTACTTC.

This clonotype occurred a few times. The rearrangement links TRBV11-2 to TRBJ2-3; unclear D gene. The CDR3 is 16 amino acids. The germline CDR1 and CDR2 sequences are SGHAT and FQNNGV. The V end was cut by 4 bases, the J end by 4 bases, with 18 bases between. The chain's CDR3 is CASSSTHSLLADTQYF. The CDR3 DNA follows: TGTGCCAGCAGCTCTACGCATTCCCTTTTGGCAGATACGCAGTATTTT.

The chain combines TRBV2 with TRBJ1-2; D may be TRBD1 (5 bases). There are 15 residues in the CDR3. Germline V lookup: CDR1 SNHLY, CDR2 FYNNEI. Trimming removed 3 bases from V and 0 bases from J, with 11 bases in between. The CDR3 DNA follows: TGTGCCAGCAGTGATGAGGGACTAGCTAACTATGGCTACACCTTC. This gives the protein CASSDEGLANYGYTF.

V usage is TRBV20-1 and J usage is TRBJ2-1; TRBD2 is a possible D gene (5 bases). Germline assignment: CDR1 DFQATT and CDR2 SNEGSKA (reference sequence). Trimming took off 3 bases at V and 2 bases at J, with 11 bases between the two ends. The CDR3 spans 14 residues. In DNA form, the CDR3 reads TGCAGTGCTAGGACGGGATACCCCTACAATGAGCAGTTCTTC. Its translation is CSARTGYPYNEQFF.

In nucleotides, the CDR3 is TGTGCCCCTCCAGGGGAAGAGACCCAGTACTTC. Translating gives CAPPGEETQYF. The chain uses TRBV24-1 and TRBJ2-5; D possibly corresponds to TRBD1 (6 bases). The CDR3 is 11 residues long. Trimming pared 12 bases from V and 3 bases from J, leaving 10 bases between. Per germline, CDR1 KGHDR and CDR2 SFDVKD.

Only one count was recorded for this clonotype. The J gene is TRBJ2-3, the V gene TRBV5-5; 8 bases align to TRBD2. CDR3 size: 16 residues. V gave up 3 bases and J gave up 7 bases; unmatched junction bases: 13. Germline V gene lookup returns CDR1 SGHKS and CDR2 YYEKEE (reference sequence). The CDR3, as DNA: TGTGCCAGCAGCTACGGGCCCGGGACTAGGGCAAATACGCAGTATTTT. This encodes CASSYGPGTRANTQYF.

The sample holds many counts of this clonotype. The chain links TRBV12-3 or TRBV12-4 to TRBJ1-6; tentative D call: TRBD1 (5 bases). The CDR3 is made up of 14 amino acids. V lost 3 bases and J 14 bases, leaving 17 bases between the germline ends. The CDR3 spells CASSLGGLVVALHF. DNA for the CDR3: TGTGCCAGCAGTTTGGGGGGTTTGGTTGTGGCCCTCCACTTT.

The rearrangement uses TRBV5-1 and TRBJ1-2; D is undetermined. The V gene lost 4 bases and the J gene lost 8 bases, with 15 bases spanning the gap. This CDR3 contains 13 residues. Germline CDR1 reads SGHRS; CDR2 reads YFSETQ. CDR3 protein: CASSPGLMGGYTF. The CDR3 region has the DNA TGCGCCAGCAGCCCTGGACTCATGGGAGGCTACACCTTC.

This clonotype was counted at least ten times. Here the CDR3 DNA reads TGCAGCGTTGAGAGGGACAGGGGGCTCGGGCAGCAGTACTTC. Translating gives CSVERDRGLGQQYF. The chain uses TRBV29-1 and TRBJ2-7; TRBD1 aligns across 12 bases. CDR1 and CDR2 (germline): SQVTM, ANQGSEA. Unmatched junction bases numbered 8, after V lost 3 bases and J lost 8 bases. This CDR3 comprises 14 residues.

This clonotype was detected ten times or more. The chain employs TRBV20-1 and TRBJ2-3; no clear D. V was pared by 6 bases and J by 4 bases, with 17 bases between. Germline CDR1 and CDR2: DFQATT and SNEGSKA (reference sequence). The length of the CDR3 is 14 residues. CDR3 residues: CSATLDFSADTQYF. The CDR3 DNA sequence: TGCAGTGCCACCCTGGATTTCAGCGCAGATACGCAGTATTTT.

This clonotype was counted at least ten times. This sequence joins TRBV10-2 and TRBJ2-3; 10 nucleotides align to TRBD2. Per the germline V gene, CDR1 is WSHSY and CDR2 is SAAADI. The length of the CDR3 is 14 residues. V dropped 6 bases and J dropped 4; count of bases not matched to a gene: 4. The CDR3 protein is CASSASGRSDTQYF. DNA for the CDR3: TGCGCCAGCAGCGCTAGCGGGAGATCAGATACGCAGTATTTT.

This clonotype was picked up a small number of times. The rearrangement uses TRBV20-1 and TRBJ2-1, with D unresolved. The CDR3 sequence is 10 residues long. The V end was cut by 0 bases, the J end by 7 bases, with 1 base between. The V gene's germline CDR1 is DFQATT and CDR2 SNEGSKA (reference sequence). In DNA form, the CDR3 reads TGCAGTGCTAGAGAGAATGAGCAGTTCTTC. Translating gives CSARENEQFF.

There are a few counts of this clonotype. V gene TRBV20-1 combines with J gene TRBJ2-5, with 7 bases lining up with TRBD1. The germline V gene has CDR1 DFQATT and CDR2 SNEGSKA (reference sequence). V dropped 1 base and J dropped 7; count of bases not matched to a gene: 6. The CDR3 sequence is 13 residues long. CDR3 coding DNA: TGCAGTGCTAGAGGTTGGACAGGAGGGACCCAGTACTTC. This sequence encodes CSARGWTGGTQYF.

Only a few counts were recorded for this clonotype. The rearrangement joins TRBV5-4 to TRBJ1-4; 12 bases agree with TRBD1. Germline values: CDR1 SGHNT, CDR2 YYREEE (reference sequence). The CDR3 loop spans 14 amino acids. Losses at the gene ends were 3 bases for V and 8 bases for J; bases not matched to a gene: 2. CDR3 nucleotides: TGTGCCAGCAGCTGGGACAGGGGGCAAGAAAAACTGTTTTTT. Protein product: CASSWDRGQEKLFF.

The chain uses TRBV20-1 and TRBJ1-2; D possibly corresponds to TRBD1 (5 bases). Trimming took off 5 bases at V and 4 bases at J, with 11 bases between the two ends. The CDR3 is 12 residues long. The germline V gene has CDR1 DFQATT and CDR2 SNEGSKA (reference sequence). Here the CDR3 DNA reads TGCAGTGCTGCCACAGGTGGCTATGGCTACACCTTC. Translating gives CSAATGGYGYTF.